This T cell receptor beta chain is from a study of cytomegalovirus exposure and HLA in healthy donors (dated by TCRdb to about 2017). For context, the study as a whole: The 666 repertoires of the first cohort and the roughly 120 validation repertoires were produced on the same platform, according to a later analysis. The aim of the study was to test whether cataloging public T cell receptors could identify signatures of past pathogen exposure. Along with the approximately 650-subject first cohort, a separate validation cohort of about 110 different subjects was used. To predict cytomegalovirus infection status, the study combined high-throughput TCR immunosequencing, statistical association of individual TCRs with disease status, and machine learning. Overall study outcomes, separate from this receptor: A total of 150 to 200 TCR beta chains were listed by the study as associated with cytomegalovirus. Subsequent analysis determined that TCRs grouped into clusters in the first cohort also showed a tendency toward co-occurrence across the approximately 110 validation repertoires, and approximately 94% of cluster scores exceeded 0. According to the authors, the approach could potentially be generalized to other disease states and immunological phenotypes. Three of the identified cytomegalovirus-associated TCR beta chains were confirmed in vitro to be specific for cytomegalovirus antigens. In both the original and validation cohorts, the classifier was reported to diagnose cytomegalovirus status with high specificity and sensitivity. Most TCR sequences were observed very rarely across donors, whereas some public TCRs were present in many individuals. A later analysis lacked HLA typing for the validation cohort, so it scored co-occurrence in that cohort across all 110 or so repertoires.

From cysteine to phenylalanine, the CDR3 is 13 amino acids long. Only the CDR3 part of the read is kept: 39 bases, read in frame from the first base. CDR1 is given as MDHEN and CDR2 as SYDVKM, both from the germline V gene. Between the V and J ends, shortened by 7 bases and 5 bases respectively, the junction contains 14 bases. Of note for this clone: Its antigen is still unknown. Per-base qualities were not stored, and no clone one base away is much larger.

Donors formed part of the validation cohort, which comprised 120 or so subjects and was distinct from the first cohort of fewer than 750 subjects. The method was the immunoSEQ multiplex PCR assay. The original pipeline was this. A statistical classification framework was built to diagnose cytomegalovirus status from the catalog of TCR beta chain sequences. TCRdb took over this immuneACCESS table, retaining in-frame rearrangements with V and J assigned. Such tables are incomplete; in checked studies, under half of the missing clones stem from an unresolved V gene, and the remainder is unexplained. V and J calls and clone size are those listed in that table; D and trimming were worked out from the DNA. The sample data list 75,000 to 90,000 clones, and about 96% of these were observed just once. The leading ten clones occupy around 1.6% of the sample.

Sequencing was done on a sample of PBMCs. The receptor's source is a man aged 18 to 29 in good health and CMV-seropositive. Recombination connected TRBV28 to TRBJ2-5, with no reliable assignment of the D segment. The DNA sequence is given as TGTGCCAGCACTCGACACGACGCGGAGACCCAGTACTTC. It translates to CASTRHDAETQYF.